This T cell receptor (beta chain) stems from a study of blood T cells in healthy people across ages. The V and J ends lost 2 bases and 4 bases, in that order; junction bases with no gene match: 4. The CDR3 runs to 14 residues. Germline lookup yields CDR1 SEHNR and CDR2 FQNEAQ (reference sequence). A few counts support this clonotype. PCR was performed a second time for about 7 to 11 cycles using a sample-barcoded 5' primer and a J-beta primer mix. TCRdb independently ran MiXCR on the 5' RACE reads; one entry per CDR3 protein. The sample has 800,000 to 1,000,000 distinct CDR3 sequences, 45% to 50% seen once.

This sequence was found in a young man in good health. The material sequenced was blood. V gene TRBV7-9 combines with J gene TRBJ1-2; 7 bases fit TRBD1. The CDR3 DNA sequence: TGTGCCAGCAGCTTACCGGGACAGTTCTATGGCTACACCTTC. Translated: CASSLPGQFYGYTF. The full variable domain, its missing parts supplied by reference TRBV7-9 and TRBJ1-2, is DTGVSQNPRHKITKRGQNVTFRCDPISEHNRLYWYRQTLGQGPEFLTYFQNEAQLEKSRLLSDRFSAERPKGSFSTLEIQRTEQGDSAMYLCASSLPGQFYGYTFGSGTRLTVV.